This paragraph covers one T cell receptor beta chain sequence. V lost 7 bases and J lost 6, with 18 bases in between. This CDR3 is 14 amino acids long. The V gene's germline CDR1 is SGHRS and CDR2 YFSETQ. This sample was included in a study of blood T cell repertoires in COVID-19. About the research overall: The United States, Italy and Spain provided the acute and convalescent COVID-19 samples. T cells, B-cell-depleted T cells, or PBMCs provided the cDNA or gDNA that served as material.

Under the authors' procedure: Amplification of reference gene primers provided the estimated nucleated cell counts. Profiled with immunoSEQ multiplex PCR; TCRdb holds only in-frame clones, not every one. That table supplies the V and J calls and clone size; D and trimming were determined from the DNA. The sample holds 100,000 or so clones, about 89% seen once. The TCR was taken from a man between 60 and 75 years old with acute or convalescent COVID-19. The sample comprised peripheral blood. V is TRBV5-1 and J is TRBJ2-3, with D possibly being TRBD1 (6 bases). The CDR3 coding sequence is TGCGCCAGCGGCTCGACGGCGAGGGGGGATACGCAGTATTTT. Its translation: CASGSTARGDTQYF.